This T cell receptor beta chain was captured by sequencing in a study of radiation and T cells in renal cell carcinoma. Measured with immunoSEQ multiplex PCR; TCRdb has only the in-frame clones, and not every one. The table shows approximately 45,000 clones, with approximately 80% occurring only once. Indicated time point: baseline pretreatment blood. Described treatment: 15 Gy SBRT to primary tumor, nephrectomy 4 weeks later. The germline V and J ends were trimmed by 0 bases and 7 bases, with 13 bases remaining between them. Germline CDR1 reads MNHEY; CDR2 reads SVGAGI. There are 15 residues in the CDR3.

The sequence was obtained from a woman aged 70-85 years with renal cell carcinoma. The specimen was blood, collected from a patient whose treatment included radiotherapy and nephrectomy. This sequence joins TRBV6-5 and TRBJ1-5; the D gene is possibly TRBD1 (5 bases). Here the CDR3 reads CASSYSNPRDQPQHF. The CDR3, as DNA: TGTGCCAGCAGTTACTCGAATCCCAGGGACCAGCCCCAGCATTTT.